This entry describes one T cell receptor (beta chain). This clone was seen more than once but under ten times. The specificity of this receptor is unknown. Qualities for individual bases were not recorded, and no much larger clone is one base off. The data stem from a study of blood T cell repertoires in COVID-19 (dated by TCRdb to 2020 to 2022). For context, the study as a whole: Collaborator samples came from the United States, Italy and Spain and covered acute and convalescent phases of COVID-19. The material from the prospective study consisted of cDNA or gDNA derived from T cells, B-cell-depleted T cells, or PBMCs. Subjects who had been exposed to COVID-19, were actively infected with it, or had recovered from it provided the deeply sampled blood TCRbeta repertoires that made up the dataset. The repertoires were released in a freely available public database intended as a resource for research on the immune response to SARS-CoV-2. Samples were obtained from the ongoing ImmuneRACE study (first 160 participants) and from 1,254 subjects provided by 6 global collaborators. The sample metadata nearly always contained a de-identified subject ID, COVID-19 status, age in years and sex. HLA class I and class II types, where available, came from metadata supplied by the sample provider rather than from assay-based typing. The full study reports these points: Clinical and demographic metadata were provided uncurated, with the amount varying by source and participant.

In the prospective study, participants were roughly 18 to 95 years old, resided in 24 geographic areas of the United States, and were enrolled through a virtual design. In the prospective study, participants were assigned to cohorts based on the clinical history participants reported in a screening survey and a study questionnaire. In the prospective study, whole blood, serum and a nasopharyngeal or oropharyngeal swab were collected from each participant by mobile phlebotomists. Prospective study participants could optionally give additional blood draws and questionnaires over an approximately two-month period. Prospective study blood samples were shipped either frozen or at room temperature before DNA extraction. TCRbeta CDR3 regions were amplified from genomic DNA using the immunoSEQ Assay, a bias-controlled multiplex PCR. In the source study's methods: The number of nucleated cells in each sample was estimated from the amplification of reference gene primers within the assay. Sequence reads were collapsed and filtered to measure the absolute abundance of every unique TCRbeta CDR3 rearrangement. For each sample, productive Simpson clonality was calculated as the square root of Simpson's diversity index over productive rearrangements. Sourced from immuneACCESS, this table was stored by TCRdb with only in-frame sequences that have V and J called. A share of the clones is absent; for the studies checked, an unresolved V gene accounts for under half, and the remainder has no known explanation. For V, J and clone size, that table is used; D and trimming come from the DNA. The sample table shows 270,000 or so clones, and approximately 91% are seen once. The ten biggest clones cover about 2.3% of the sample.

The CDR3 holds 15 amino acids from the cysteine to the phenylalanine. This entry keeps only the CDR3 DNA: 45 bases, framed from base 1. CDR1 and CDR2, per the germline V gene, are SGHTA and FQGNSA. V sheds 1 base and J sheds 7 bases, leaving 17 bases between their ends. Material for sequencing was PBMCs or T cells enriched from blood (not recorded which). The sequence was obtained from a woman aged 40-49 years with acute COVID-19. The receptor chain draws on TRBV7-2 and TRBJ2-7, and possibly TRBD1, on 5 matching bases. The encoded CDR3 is CASSLGGGPAWEQYF. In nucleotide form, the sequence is TGTGCCAGCAGCTTAGGGGGCGGTCCGGCCTGGGAGCAGTACTTC.